The clone carrying this T cell receptor (beta chain) came up many times. TCRdb reanalysed the 5' RACE reads using MiXCR and keeps one entry per CDR3 protein. The data show 6,000 to 7,500 distinct CDR3 sequences, roughly 2.8% seen once. This CDR3 region has 16 residues. CDR1 KGHDR and CDR2 SFDVKD come from the germline V gene. V was shortened by 5 bases and J by 5 bases, with 20 bases between the two germline ends. The data originate from a study of CD8 T cells in ankylosing spondylitis. Sequences were obtained from blood, either unsorted or a sorted T cell fraction (not recorded which). This chain uses TRBV24-1 with TRBJ1-1, with D uncertain. The receptor was derived from a female donor with ankylosing spondylitis or in good health (not recorded which). The CDR3 loop reads CATSGQRVPTGTEAFF. CDR3 nucleotides: TGTGCCACCAGTGGGCAAAGAGTCCCAACCGGGACTGAAGCTTTCTTT.